This T cell receptor beta chain stems from a study of blood T cell repertoires in COVID-19. Looked up from germline, CDR1 is MNHEY and CDR2 is SVGAGI. The CDR3 length is 14 residues. The V segment lost 5 bases and the J segment 5 bases; nucleotides outside the gene matches: 6. Sequencing used immunoSEQ multiplex PCR; TCRdb keeps in-frame clones, though not all of them. The table lists 300,000 to 350,000 clones, roughly 90% of them singletons. This clone has only a few counts. The sequence came from a woman aged 25 to 45 who had recovered from COVID-19. What was sequenced was PBMCs or T cells enriched from blood (not recorded which). This chain joins TRBV6-5 and TRBJ1-2, with TRBD1 matching over 9 bases. This CDR3 reads CASSQQGAGYGYTF. In nucleotides, the CDR3 is TGTGCCAGCAGTCAACAGGGGGCAGGGTATGGCTACACCTTC.